This T cell receptor beta chain was observed in a study of cytomegalovirus exposure and HLA in healthy donors. Study-wide results and limits: Clonal expansion was found to be greater in HLA-associated TCR beta chains than in equally common others in a later analysis.

The V end lost 3 bases, the J end lost 8 bases, and 22 bases lay between the germline ends. Germline assignment: CDR1 MDHEN and CDR2 SYDVKM. This CDR3 has 17 amino acids. The primer mix had 60 Vbeta and 13 Jbeta primers. Data came from immunoSEQ multiplex PCR; TCRdb stores just in-frame clones and leaves some out. Among some 170,000 clones listed, about 75% were seen once. Comment on this clone: Its antigen is currently unknown.

The sample was PBMCs. This TCR came from a man between 18 and 35 years old in good health and CMV-seropositive. The J gene is TRBJ1-4, the V gene TRBV28; the D gene is possibly TRBD1 (5 bases). CDR3: CASSFAAGSSSREKLFF. The CDR3 nucleotides are TGTGCCAGCAGTTTTGCAGCAGGGTCTAGTAGTCGGGAAAAACTGTTTTTT.